These 25 T cell receptor beta chains were all obtained from the same sample, sequenced in a study of PD-1 blockade in classical Hodgkin lymphoma. The patients all showed relapse after autologous stem cell transplantation, while their brentuximab vedotin exposure varied. Profiling relied on immunoSEQ multiplex PCR, and the TCRdb table lists in-frame clones only, not all of them. This repertoire shows 40,000 to 45,000 clones, about 77% found once; its top ten account for around 15%. Sequenced here: peripheral blood mononuclear cells (PBMCs), sampled at baseline. The receptors come from a human donor with classical Hodgkin lymphoma.

This clone was picked up one time. The genes are TRBV27 and TRBJ1-2; no reliable D call. CDR1 is MNHEY and CDR2 is SMNVEV in the germline V gene (reference sequence). The CDR3 has 15 residues. Trimming left V 5 bases short and J 0 bases short, with 13 bases between. This CDR3 reads CASSMSQLANYGYTF. The CDR3 nucleotides read TGTGCCAGCAGTATGTCCCAGTTAGCTAACTATGGCTACACCTTC.

The chain recombines TRBV18 with TRBJ2-1; D not resolved. CDR3 length equals 12 residues. The germline gives CDR1 KGHSH, CDR2 LQKENI. Trimming removed 1 base at V and 5 bases at J, with 3 bases between. The DNA for the CDR3 is TGTGCCAGCTCACCACACCACAATGAGCAGTTCTTC. As protein: CASSPHHNEQFF.

In its sample, this clone was seen a few times. The chain links TRBV2 to TRBJ2-3, with D perhaps assigned TRBD1 or TRBD2 (5 bases each). The V end was cut by 4 bases, the J end by 0 bases, with 17 bases between. The CDR3 covers 17 residues. Germline CDR1 SNHLY, CDR2 FYNNEI. DNA of the CDR3: TGTGCCAGCAGTGGGCTATTATGGGGGATTAGCACAGATACGCAGTATTTT. Its translation: CASSGLLWGISTDTQYF.

This chain links TRBV4-3 with TRBJ2-1, with D maybe TRBD1 (5 bases). The CDR3 runs to 16 residues. From germline, CDR1 is LGHNA and CDR2 YSLEER. Trimming pared 0 bases from V and 5 bases from J, leaving 14 bases between. CDR3 amino acids: CASSQDWGRPDNEQFF. CDR3 coding DNA: TGCGCCAGCAGCCAAGATTGGGGCCGACCTGACAATGAGCAGTTCTTC.

The rearrangement links TRBV19 to TRBJ2-6, with unresolved D. Trimming left V 3 bases short and J 1 base short, with 7 bases between. CDR1 is LNHDA and CDR2 is SQIVND in the germline V gene (reference sequence). The CDR3 has 15 amino acids. The CDR3 coding sequence is TGTGCCAGTAGTATTCCCCGGTCTGGGGCCAACGTCCTGACTTTC. It is translated as CASSIPRSGANVLTF. The full variable domain, rest sourced from reference TRBV19 and TRBJ2-6, is DGGITQSPKYLFRKEGQNVTLSCEQNLNHDAMYWYRQDPGQGLRLIYYSQIVNDFQKGDIAEGYSVSREKKESFPLTVTSAQKNPTAFYLCASSIPRSGANVLTFGAGSRLTVL.

J is TRBJ2-1 and V is TRBV7-8; tentatively, D is TRBD2 (6 bases). The germline CDR1 and CDR2 sequences are SGHVS and FQNEAQ. Trimming removed 2 bases from V and 6 bases from J, with 11 bases in between. This CDR3 is 14 amino acids long. The CDR3, as DNA: TGTGCCAGCAGCTTACTAGCGCGCGGCAATGAGCAGTTCTTC. Residues: CASSLLARGNEQFF.

The chain joins TRBV2 to TRBJ1-6; possibly TRBD1 for D (6 bases). The CDR3 extends over 14 amino acids. V shed 2 bases and J shed 6 bases, with 8 bases lying between them. Per germline, CDR1 SNHLY and CDR2 FYNNEI. As DNA, the CDR3 is TGTGCCAGCAGTGAACGCAGGGGTAATTCACCCCTCCACTTT. Protein product: CASSERRGNSPLHF.

This clone was found a few times. This rearrangement joins TRBV5-6 to TRBJ2-1; 8 bases map to TRBD1. The CDR3 loop spans 18 amino acids. Germline V gives CDR1 SGHDT, CDR2 YYEEEE. J gave up 3 bases and V 3 bases, and 14 bases lay outside the gene matches. CDR3: CASSWGQEPASYYNEQFF. The CDR3 nucleotides are TGTGCCAGCAGCTGGGGACAGGAGCCAGCCTCTTACTACAATGAGCAGTTCTTC. Combining the CDR3 with reference TRBV5-6 and TRBJ2-1 gives the whole variable domain DAGVTQSPTHLIKTRGQQVTLRCSPKSGHDTVSWYQQALGQGPQFIFQYYEEEERQRGNFPDRFSGHQFPNYSSELNVNALLLGDSALYLCASSWGQEPASYYNEQFFGPGTRLTVL.

This CDR3 is CASSVLAAYNEQFF. CDR3 DNA: TGTGCCAGCAGTGTGCTAGCGGCCTACAATGAGCAGTTCTTC. V gene TRBV2 combines with J gene TRBJ2-1; the match to TRBD2 covers 7 bases. The CDR3 is 14 amino acids. V dropped 4 bases and J dropped 2; count of bases not matched to a gene: 2. Germline V gene lookup returns CDR1 SNHLY and CDR2 FYNNEI.

The chain joins TRBV2 to TRBJ2-7; the D is unclear. The CDR3 spans 15 residues. Germline CDR1 SNHLY, CDR2 FYNNEI. V was pared by 10 bases and J by 6 bases, with 25 bases between. The CDR3 nucleotides are TGTGCCAACCTCCCCCCAGACAATGGTTTCGGCGAGCAGTACTTC. Its protein product is CANLPPDNGFGEQYF.

The CDR3 here is CASSYSNSAYGYTF. The CDR3 coding sequence is TGTGCCAGCAGTTACTCGAACAGCGCCTATGGCTACACCTTC. This chain joins TRBV6-6 and TRBJ1-2; D unresolved. The CDR3 is made up of 14 amino acids. V shed 0 bases and J shed 4 bases, with 9 bases lying between them. Germline V gene data show CDR1 as MNHNY and CDR2 as SVGAGI (reference sequence).

The count of this clone is one. The chain has TRBV19 and TRBJ1-5, with D unresolved. V was clipped by 6 bases and J by 0 bases, with 24 bases between them. Germline lookup yields CDR1 LNHDA and CDR2 SQIVND (reference sequence). The CDR3 consists of 19 residues. In DNA, the CDR3 is TGTGCCAGTAGCGCGAGGGCCTTCTTAATATTCGATAGCAATCAGCCCCAGCATTTT. This gives the protein CASSARAFLIFDSNQPQHF.

This clone appeared a few times. The chain has TRBV4-3 and TRBJ1-4; perhaps TRBD1 as D (6 bases). Trimming removed 0 bases from V and 2 bases from J, with 13 bases in between. Per the germline V gene, CDR1 is LGHNA and CDR2 is YSLEER. The length of the CDR3 is 17 residues. This chain's CDR3 is CASSQDLRGVTNEKLFF. In DNA, the CDR3 is TGCGCCAGCAGCCAAGATCTAAGGGGGGTTACTAATGAAAAACTGTTTTTT.

The chain employs TRBV7-3 and TRBJ1-2; D is ambiguous. This CDR3 comprises 13 residues. V gave up 0 bases and J gave up 4 bases, with 6 bases separating them. Germline V gives CDR1 SGHTA, CDR2 FQGTGA. CDR3 nucleotide sequence: TGTGCCAGCAGCTTAACGGAACTCTATGGCTACACCTTC. Amino acids: CASSLTELYGYTF.

The gene calls are TRBV2 and TRBJ1-5; D is ambiguous. The CDR3 sequence is 15 residues long. Germline V gene sequence: CDR1 SNHLY, CDR2 FYNNEI. Deletions cut 7 bases from V and 0 bases from J, with 13 bases between. CDR3 loop: CASTPRSISNQPQHF. CDR3 bases: TGTGCCAGCACCCCTCGGAGTATTAGCAATCAGCCCCAGCATTTT. Combining the CDR3 with reference TRBV2 and TRBJ1-5 gives the whole variable domain EPEVTQTPSHQVTQMGQEVILRCVPISNHLYFYWYRQILGQKVEFLVSFYNNEISEKSEIFDDQFSVERPDGSNFTLKIRSTKLEDSAMYFCASTPRSISNQPQHFGDGTRLSIL.

This clone has more than one count but fewer than ten. V gene TRBV7-6 combines with J gene TRBJ2-2; D is possibly TRBD2 (5 bases). Deletions cut 1 base from V and 7 bases from J, with 13 bases between. The germline V gene encodes CDR1 SGHVS and CDR2 FNYEAQ. The CDR3 extends over 15 amino acids. The CDR3 DNA sequence: TGTGCCAGCAGCTTAGGACCTGCCCGGGGCGGGGAGCTGTTTTTT. Protein product: CASSLGPARGGELFF.

This chain uses TRBV5-1 with TRBJ2-2; either TRBD1 or TRBD2 may fit D (5 bases each). The CDR3 is 16 amino acids. V was trimmed by 3 bases and J by 0 bases, leaving 12 bases between them. Germline CDR1 and CDR2: SGHRS and YFSETQ. CDR3 in amino acids: CASSWELQANTGELFF. DNA for the CDR3: TGCGCCAGCAGCTGGGAGCTACAGGCGAACACCGGGGAGCTGTTTTTT. Complete variable domain (other parts from reference TRBV5-1 and TRBJ2-2): KAGVTQTPRYLIKTRGQQVTLSCSPISGHRSVSWYQQTPGQGLQFLFEYFSETQRNKGNFPGRFSGRQFSNSRSEMNVSTLELGDSALYLCASSWELQANTGELFFGEGSRLTVL.

The V gene is TRBV18, the J gene TRBJ1-2; 7 bases are shared with TRBD1. With 5 bases clipped from V and 4 bases from J, the junction kept 4 bases outside the gene matches. This CDR3 is 13 amino acids long. Germline V gene data show CDR1 as KGHSH and CDR2 as LQKENI. The CDR3 DNA sequence: TGTGCCAGCTCATCTGGACAGGTCTATGGCTACACCTTC. Translated: CASSSGQVYGYTF.

The chain employs TRBV7-2 and TRBJ2-7, with D possibly being TRBD1 or TRBD2 (5 bases each). Germline values: CDR1 SGHTA, CDR2 FQGNSA. Trimming took 1 base from V and 0 from J, leaving 10 bases between them. The CDR3 extends over 15 amino acids. The CDR3 DNA sequence: TGTGCCAGCAGCTTAGATTCGGGGCCCTCCTACGAGCAGTACTTC. Protein sequence: CASSLDSGPSYEQYF.

This rearrangement joins TRBV10-3 to TRBJ1-1; no firm D call. Germline V gene lookup returns CDR1 ENHRY and CDR2 SYGVKD. Trimming left V 7 bases short and J 4 bases short, with 13 bases between. This CDR3 comprises 13 residues. The CDR3 sequence: CAITLNDATEAFF. The CDR3 coding sequence is TGTGCCATCACCCTTAATGACGCCACTGAAGCTTTCTTT.

The CDR3 region is CASSSPAQGVYEQYF. The CDR3 DNA follows: TGTGCCAGCAGCTCACCGGCACAGGGAGTCTACGAGCAGTACTTC. The J gene is TRBJ2-7, the V gene TRBV7-9, with D possibly being TRBD1 (6 bases). Looked up from germline, CDR1 is SEHNR and CDR2 is FQNEAQ (reference sequence). The V gene lost 4 bases and the J gene lost 3 bases, with 16 bases spanning the gap. This CDR3 has 15 residues.

The V call is TRBV27, the J call TRBJ1-2; 10 bases align to TRBD1. The junction had 15 bases not matched to a gene; V was cut back by 7 bases and J by 1 base. Germline-derived CDR1 and CDR2 are MNHEY and SMNVEV (reference sequence). The CDR3 length is 18 residues. The CDR3 DNA reads TGTGCCAGCACCTCAACCGGGACAGGGGAAACACTTAACTATGGCTACACCTTC. It translates to CASTSTGTGETLNYGYTF.

This clone occurred once. V is TRBV9 and J is TRBJ2-3, with a tentative D call TRBD2 (6 bases). CDR1 and CDR2 (germline): SGDLS, YYNGEE. This CDR3 comprises 15 residues. V lost 0 bases and J 5 bases, leaving 13 bases between the germline ends. CDR3 amino acids: CASSVGPGVGDTQYF. The DNA for the CDR3 is TGTGCCAGCAGCGTAGGTCCGGGGGTGGGAGATACGCAGTATTTT.

The chain has TRBV6-4 and TRBJ2-1, with 10 bases that match TRBD2. CDR1 is MRHNA, CDR2 SNTAGT, per germline. The V segment lost 3 bases and the J segment 2 bases; nucleotides outside the gene matches: 4. This CDR3 contains 16 residues. CDR3 amino acids: CASSEGSGGAYNEQFF. The DNA for the CDR3 is TGTGCCAGCAGTGAGGGGAGCGGGGGGGCCTACAATGAGCAGTTCTTC.

The rearrangement links TRBV7-9 to TRBJ1-6; D gene uncertain. Germline loops: CDR1 SEHNR, CDR2 FQNEAQ (reference sequence). Trimming took 1 base from V and 11 from J, leaving 9 bases between them. This CDR3 is 13 amino acids long. The CDR3 spells CASSLEQGTPLHF. As DNA, the CDR3 is TGTGCCAGCAGCTTAGAGCAAGGAACACCCCTCCACTTT. The entire variable domain, with the rest obtained from reference TRBV7-9 and TRBJ1-6, is as follows: DTGVSQNPRHKITKRGQNVTFRCDPISEHNRLYWYRQTLGQGPEFLTYFQNEAQLEKSRLLSDRFSAERPKGSFSTLEIQRTEQGDSAMYLCASSLEQGTPLHFGNGTRLTVT.